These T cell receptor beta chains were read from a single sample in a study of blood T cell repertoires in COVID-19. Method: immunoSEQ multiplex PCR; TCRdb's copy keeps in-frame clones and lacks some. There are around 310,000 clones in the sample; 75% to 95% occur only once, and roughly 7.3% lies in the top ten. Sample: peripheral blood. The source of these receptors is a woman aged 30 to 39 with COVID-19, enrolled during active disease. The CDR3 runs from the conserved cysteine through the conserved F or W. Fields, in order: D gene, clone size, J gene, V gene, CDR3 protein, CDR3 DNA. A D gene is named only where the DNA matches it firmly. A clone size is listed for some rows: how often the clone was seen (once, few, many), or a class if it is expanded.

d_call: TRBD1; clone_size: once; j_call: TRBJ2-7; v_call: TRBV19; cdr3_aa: CASSIVGQTYEQYF; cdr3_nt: TGTGCCAGTAGTATAGTGGGACAGACCTACGAGCAGTACTTC
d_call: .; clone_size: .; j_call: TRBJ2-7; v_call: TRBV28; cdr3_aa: CASSSPGRVYEQYF; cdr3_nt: TGTGCCAGCAGTTCCCCTGGCAGGGTCTACGAGCAGTACTTC
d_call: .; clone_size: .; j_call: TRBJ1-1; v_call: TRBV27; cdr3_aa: CASSSQGREAFF; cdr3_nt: TGTGCCAGCAGTTCCCAGGGAAGGGAAGCTTTCTTT
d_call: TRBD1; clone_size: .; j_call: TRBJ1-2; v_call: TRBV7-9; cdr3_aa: CASSVAGGRNYGYTF; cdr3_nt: TGTGCCAGCAGCGTCGCAGGGGGCCGGAACTATGGCTACACCTTC
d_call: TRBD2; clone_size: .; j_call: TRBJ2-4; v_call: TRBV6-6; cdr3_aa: CASSRGTSEAKNIQYF; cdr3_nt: TGTGCCAGCAGCCGTGGGACTAGTGAGGCCAAAAACATTCAGTACTTC
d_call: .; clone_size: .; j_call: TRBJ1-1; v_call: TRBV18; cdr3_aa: CASSPLSHTEAFF; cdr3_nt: TGTGCCAGCTCACCACTATCCCACACTGAAGCTTTCTTT
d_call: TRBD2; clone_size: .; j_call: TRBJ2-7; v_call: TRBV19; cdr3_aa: CASSWTSEIDYEQYF; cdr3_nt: TGTGCCAGTAGCTGGACTAGCGAGATTGATTACGAGCAGTACTTC
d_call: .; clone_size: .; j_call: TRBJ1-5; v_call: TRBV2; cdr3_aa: CASSDIGAEQPQHF; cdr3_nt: TGTGCCAGCAGTGATATAGGGGCCGAGCAGCCCCAGCATTTT
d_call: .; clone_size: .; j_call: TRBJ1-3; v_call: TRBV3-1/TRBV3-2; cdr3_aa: CASSRQAGSGNTIYF; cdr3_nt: TGTGCCAGCAGCCGACAGGCTGGCTCTGGAAACACCATATATTTT
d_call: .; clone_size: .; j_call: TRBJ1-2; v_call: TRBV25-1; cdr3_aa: CASSAPQGRGYTF; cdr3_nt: TGTGCCAGCAGTGCCCCACAGGGCCGGGGCTACACCTTC
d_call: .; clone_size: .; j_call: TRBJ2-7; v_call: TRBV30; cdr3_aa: CAWSVRGSNGEQYF; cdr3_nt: TGTGCCTGGAGTGTACGAGGGAGCAACGGCGAGCAGTACTTC
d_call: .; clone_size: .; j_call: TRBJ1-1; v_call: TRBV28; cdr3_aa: CASTKPRGVSAEAFF; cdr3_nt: TGTGCCAGCACAAAACCCCGCGGCGTCTCGGCTGAAGCTTTCTTT
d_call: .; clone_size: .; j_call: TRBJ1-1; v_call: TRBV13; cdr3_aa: CASSPGSYTEAFF; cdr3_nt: TGTGCCAGCAGCCCAGGGTCTTATACTGAAGCTTTCTTT
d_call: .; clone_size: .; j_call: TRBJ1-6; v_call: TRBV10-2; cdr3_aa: CASSVQVIGSPLHF; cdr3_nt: TGCGCCAGCAGTGTACAGGTTATTGGGTCACCCCTCCACTTT
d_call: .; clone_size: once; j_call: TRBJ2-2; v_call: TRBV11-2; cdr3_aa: CASSLLGKAGELFF; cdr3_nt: TGTGCCAGCAGCTTACTCGGGAAGGCCGGGGAGCTGTTTTTT
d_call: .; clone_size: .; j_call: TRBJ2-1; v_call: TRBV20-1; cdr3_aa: CSARGVTEQFF; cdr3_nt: TGCAGTGCTAGGGGAGTGACTGAGCAGTTCTTC
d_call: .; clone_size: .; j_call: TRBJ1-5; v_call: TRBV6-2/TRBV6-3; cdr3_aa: CASSTAGHSNQPQHF; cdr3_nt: TGTGCCAGCAGTACCGCAGGCCATAGCAATCAGCCCCAGCATTTT
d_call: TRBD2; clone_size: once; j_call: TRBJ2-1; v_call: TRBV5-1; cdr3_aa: CASSLAPSGYNEQFF; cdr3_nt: TGCGCCAGCAGCTTGGCCCCTAGCGGGTACAATGAGCAGTTCTTC
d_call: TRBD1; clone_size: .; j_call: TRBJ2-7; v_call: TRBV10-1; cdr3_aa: CASSAWTGDDEQYF; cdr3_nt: TGCGCCAGCAGTGCTTGGACAGGGGACGACGAGCAGTACTTC
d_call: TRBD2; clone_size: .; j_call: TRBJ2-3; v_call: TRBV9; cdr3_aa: CASSVELAANTDTQYF; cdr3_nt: TGTGCCAGCAGCGTAGAGCTAGCGGCAAACACAGATACGCAGTATTTT
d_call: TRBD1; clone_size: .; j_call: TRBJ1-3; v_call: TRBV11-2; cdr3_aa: CASSLDRGAGNTIYF; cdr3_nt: TGTGCCAGCAGCTTGGACAGGGGAGCTGGAAACACCATATATTTT
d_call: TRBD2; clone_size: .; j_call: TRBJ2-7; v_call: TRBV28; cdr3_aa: CASSLRLAGAGEQYF; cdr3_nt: TGTGCCAGCAGTTTAAGACTAGCGGGAGCGGGCGAGCAGTACTTC
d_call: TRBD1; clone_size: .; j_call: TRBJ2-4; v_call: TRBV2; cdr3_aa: CASSIGQAAQYF; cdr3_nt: TGTGCCAGCAGTATAGGACAGGCCGCTCAGTACTTC
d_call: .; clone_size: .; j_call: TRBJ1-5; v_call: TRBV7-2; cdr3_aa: CASSYVAGRAQPQHF; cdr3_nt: TGTGCCAGCAGCTATGTAGCAGGGAGGGCTCAGCCCCAGCATTTT
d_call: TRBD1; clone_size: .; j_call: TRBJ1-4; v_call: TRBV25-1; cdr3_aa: CASSERDRAYEKLFF; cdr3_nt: TGTGCCAGCAGTGAACGGGACAGGGCCTATGAAAAACTGTTTTTT
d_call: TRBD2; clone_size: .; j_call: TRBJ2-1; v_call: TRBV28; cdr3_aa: CASGGLAGTSSYNEQFF; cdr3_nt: TGTGCCAGCGGGGGACTAGCGGGGACCTCCTCCTACAATGAGCAGTTCTTC
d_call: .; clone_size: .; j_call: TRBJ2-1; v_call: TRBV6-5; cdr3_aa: CASSSPPGGIEQFF; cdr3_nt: TGTGCCAGCAGTTCCCCTCCCGGGGGAATTGAGCAGTTCTTC
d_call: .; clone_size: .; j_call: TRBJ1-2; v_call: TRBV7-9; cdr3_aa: CASSFGVDGYTF; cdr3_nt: TGTGCCAGCAGCTTCGGGGTCGATGGCTACACCTTC